The following is a T cell receptor (beta chain) sequence with its context. Its antigen is currently unknown. The data were obtained in a study of T cell responses to AZD1222 COVID-19 vaccine. The wider study: Analysis merged second doses at about 4 or about 12 weeks. Study-wide points: Of spike-specific TCRs, nearly half reportedly target regions left unmutated in variants. Vaccine-associated CD4 TCRs spanned spike, dominant at 160-218 and 743-854.

Data came from immunoSEQ multiplex PCR; TCRdb stores just in-frame clones and leaves some out. The sample carries approximately 120,000 clones, roughly 93% recorded once. V was cut by 0 bases and J by 0 bases, with 9 bases left in between. This CDR3 is built from 17 residues. Germline values: CDR1 LNHDA, CDR2 SQIVND (reference sequence). The sequence came from an adult in good health. V is TRBV19 and J is TRBJ2-6; D not certain. The sequenced sample was peripheral blood, obtained on day 0 of AZD1222 vaccination. This CDR3 is CASSIDTLSSGANVLTF. The CDR3 DNA sequence: TGTGCCAGTAGTATAGACACCCTGAGCTCTGGGGCCAACGTCCTGACTTTC.